One T cell receptor beta chain is described in this entry. The V gene's germline CDR1 is SGHTA and CDR2 FQGNSA. The CDR3 length is 13 residues. V lost 3 bases and J 3 bases, leaving 9 bases between the germline ends. Profiled with immunoSEQ multiplex PCR; TCRdb holds only in-frame clones, not every one. The table records about 260,000 clones, about nine tenths of them present only once. These data originate in a study of blood T cell repertoires in COVID-19. Study at large: PBMCs, B-cell-depleted T cells, or T cells provided the cDNA or gDNA that made up the material.

Seattle cases were enrolled at active infection and followed longitudinally. What was sequenced was peripheral blood. The chain uses TRBV7-2 and TRBJ2-7; tentatively, D is TRBD1 (5 bases). The receptor's source is a person aged 18-35 years with COVID-19, enrolled during active disease. The CDR3 loop is CASSFAGFYEQYF. CDR3 nucleotide sequence: TGTGCCAGCAGCTTTGCAGGGTTCTACGAGCAGTACTTC.